Below, 11 T cell receptor beta chains from the same sample are listed, as sequenced in a study of blood T cell repertoires in COVID-19. The repertoire was sequenced with immunoSEQ multiplex PCR; TCRdb's copy has only in-frame clones and lacks some. The sample consists of about 220,000 clones, nearly 90% of them appearing once. The sequenced sample consisted of PBMCs or T cells enriched from blood (not recorded which). The receptors stem from a man younger than 40 who had been exposed to COVID-19.

This clone appeared once. The chain combines TRBV30 with TRBJ2-7; TRBD2 agrees at 10 bases. V shed 3 bases, J shed 6 bases, and the junction held 8 bases outside the gene matches. The CDR3 has 14 residues. Germline CDR1 reads GTSNPN; CDR2 reads SVGIG (reference sequence). The CDR3 coding sequence is TGTGCCTGGAGCACTAGCGGGACCCTTCCCGAGCAGTACTTC. Translated: CAWSTSGTLPEQYF.

V usage is TRBV5-1 and J usage is TRBJ1-4; D call uncertain. The CDR3 totals 14 residues. With 0 bases removed from V and 6 bases from J, the gap between germline ends came to 9 bases. CDR1 is SGHRS, CDR2 YFSETQ, per germline. In DNA form, the CDR3 reads TGCGCCAGCAGCTTGGAACCCGGTTATGAAAAACTGTTTTTT. Encoded protein: CASSLEPGYEKLFF.

The rearrangement joins TRBV7-2 to TRBJ2-7; TRBD1 matches at 8 bases. V shed 7 bases, J shed 2 bases, and the junction held 7 bases outside the gene matches. This CDR3 spans 14 amino acids. Per germline, CDR1 SGHTA and CDR2 FQGNSA. CDR3 sequence reads: CASIPRDRTYEQYF. The CDR3 DNA reads as TGTGCCAGCATCCCCCGGGACAGGACCTACGAGCAGTACTTC.

Concerning this clone: Distinct nucleotide sequences in the sample also encode this CDR3. The V gene is TRBV6-5, the J gene TRBJ1-5; 9 bases agree with TRBD1. V was clipped by 6 bases and J by 1 base; unmatched bases: 4. This CDR3 has 15 amino acids. Germline CDR1 is MNHEY and CDR2 is SVGAGI. CDR3 nucleotide sequence: TGTGCCAGCAGCCAACAGGGGGCGAGCAATCAGCCCCAGCATTTT. This codes for CASSQQGASNQPQHF.

The rearrangement joins TRBV6-2 or TRBV6-3 to TRBJ2-7; maybe TRBD1 (5 bases). Trimming took off 8 bases at V and 6 bases at J, with 11 bases between the two ends. Germline CDR1 MNHEY, CDR2 SVGEGT. CDR3 length: 11 residues. The CDR3 protein is CASGPGAEQYF. CDR3 DNA sequence: TGTGCCAGCGGCCCTGGGGCCGAGCAGTACTTC.

The chain links TRBV30 to TRBJ2-7; TRBD1 is a possible D gene (6 bases). Trimming removed 2 bases from V and 2 bases from J, with 13 bases in between. The CDR3 extends over 14 amino acids. Looked up from germline, CDR1 is GTSNPN and CDR2 is SVGIG (reference sequence). The CDR3 spells CAWSFGTRTYEQYF. In nucleotides, the CDR3 is TGTGCCTGGAGTTTCGGGACAAGAACCTACGAGCAGTACTTC.

Turning to this clone: At one end, the junction sequence differs from germline, possibly due to a read error. The V gene is TRBV4-1, the J gene TRBJ2-7; 7 positions match TRBD1. Germline V gene lookup returns CDR1 MGHRA and CDR2 YSYEKL. The CDR3 is made up of 15 amino acids. The CDR3 DNA sequence: TGCGCCAGCAGCCAATGGCAGGTGGGGACAGACGAGCAGCACTTC. It is translated as CASSQWQVGTDEQHF.

J is TRBJ2-2 and V is TRBV23-1; no reliable D call. TRBV23-1 is annotated as an ORF whose role is uncertain. V lost 0 bases to trimming and J lost 7 bases, with 21 bases between them. CDR3 length: 18 residues. CDR3 in amino acids: CASSQSNNTDSFFGELFF. DNA of the CDR3: TGCGCCAGCAGTCAATCGAACAATACAGATAGTTTCTTCGGGGAGCTGTTTTTT.

The chain has TRBV7-2 and TRBJ1-2, with 9 bases aligning to TRBD1. V was clipped by 2 bases and J by 7 bases; unmatched bases: 11. The CDR3 extends over 16 amino acids. The germline V gene has CDR1 SGHTA and CDR2 FQGNSA. The CDR3 DNA reads as TGTGCCAGCAGCTTATTCCCAGAACAGGGGGCTGGTGGCTACACCTTC. It is translated as CASSLFPEQGAGGYTF.

The rearrangement links TRBV24-1 to TRBJ1-2, with D possibly being TRBD1 (6 bases). CDR1 and CDR2 (germline): KGHDR, SFDVKD. The CDR3 contains 14 residues. V lost 5 bases to trimming and J lost 2 bases, with 11 bases between them. The CDR3 DNA follows: TGTGCCACCAGTGCACAGGGCACGAACTATGGCTACACCTTC. The encoded protein is CATSAQGTNYGYTF.

The chain links TRBV2 to TRBJ1-5, with a tentative D call TRBD1 (6 bases). This CDR3 has 14 residues. Germline V lookup: CDR1 SNHLY, CDR2 FYNNEI. The V gene lost 8 bases and the J gene lost 1 base, with 12 bases spanning the gap. The CDR3 protein is CASQGLRSNQPQHF. DNA of the CDR3: TGTGCCAGCCAGGGGTTAAGGAGCAATCAGCCCCAGCATTTT. Variable domain in full (rest from reference TRBV2 and TRBJ1-5): EPEVTQTPSHQVTQMGQEVILRCVPISNHLYFYWYRQILGQKVEFLVSFYNNEISEKSEIFDDQFSVERPDGSNFTLKIRSTKLEDSAMYFCASQGLRSNQPQHFGDGTRLSIL.